The 25 T cell receptor beta chains presented below share a single source sample, sequenced in a study of T cell responses to AZD1222 COVID-19 vaccine. TCRdb's table, derived via immunoSEQ multiplex PCR, lists solely in-frame clones and lacks some. The sample lists about 120,000 clones, around nine tenths occurring once. Sequences were derived from peripheral blood, sampled 28 days after the second AZD1222 dose. The origin of the receptors is an adult who received the AZD1222 COVID-19 vaccine.

This chain links TRBV10-1 with TRBJ2-7; TRBD1 agrees at 7 bases. This CDR3 spans 14 amino acids. The V segment lost 2 bases and the J segment 1 base; nucleotides outside the gene matches: 2. Germline lookup yields CDR1 WNHNN and CDR2 SYGVQD (reference sequence). Written as DNA, the CDR3 is TGCGCCAGCAGTGAGGCAGGGGGTTCCTACGAGCAGTACTTC. It encodes CASSEAGGSYEQYF.

The chain carries TRBV5-5 and TRBJ2-5, with D uncertain. V shed 4 bases and J shed 1 base, with 14 bases lying between them. The CDR3 has 15 amino acids. Germline CDR1 reads SGHKS; CDR2 reads YYEKEE (reference sequence). CDR3 amino acids: CASSGILRVQETQYF. The CDR3 coding sequence is TGTGCCAGCAGCGGGATTTTGCGTGTCCAAGAGACCCAGTACTTC.

The genes are TRBV24-1 and TRBJ2-1; D unclear. Germline V gives CDR1 KGHDR, CDR2 SFDVKD. V was clipped by 9 bases and J by 3 bases, with 14 bases between them. CDR3 length: 14 amino acids. The CDR3 protein is CATAGGGIYNEQFF. The CDR3 nucleotides read TGTGCCACCGCCGGTGGTGGGATCTACAATGAGCAGTTCTTC.

The chain recombines TRBV4-2 with TRBJ2-3; the match to TRBD1 covers 11 bases. After removal of 5 bases from V and 4 bases from J, the junction contained 14 bases not matched to a gene. Germline CDR1 is LGHNA and CDR2 is YNFKEQ. The CDR3 extends over 18 amino acids. The CDR3 loop is CASSSAGQGARVADTQYF. CDR3 bases: TGTGCCAGCAGCAGTGCCGGACAGGGGGCGCGGGTTGCAGATACGCAGTATTTT.

This CDR3 is CASSEYSEHQPQHF. In DNA form, the CDR3 reads TGTGCCAGCAGCGAGTACAGTGAACACCAGCCCCAGCATTTT. The V gene is TRBV9, the J gene TRBJ1-5; D unclear. V lost 3 bases, J lost 7 bases, and 14 bases lay in between. The CDR3 contains 14 residues. The germline gives CDR1 SGDLS, CDR2 YYNGEE.

This clone is a singleton in its sample. This chain joins TRBV30 and TRBJ2-2, with D unclear. CDR3 length: 14 amino acids. CDR1 GTSNPN and CDR2 SVGIG come from the germline V gene (reference sequence). V was shortened by 0 bases and J by 6 bases, with 11 bases between the two germline ends. The CDR3 DNA reads TGTGCCTGGAGTGTACACCGGGTCGCCGGGGAGCTGTTTTTT. This sequence encodes CAWSVHRVAGELFF. Full variable domain (remainder filled in from reference TRBV30 and TRBJ2-2): SQTIHQWPATLVQPVGSPLSLECTVEGTSNPNLYWYRQAAGRGLQLLFYSVGIGQISSEVPQNLSASRPQDRQFILSSKKLLLSDSGFYLCAWSVHRVAGELFFGEGSRLTVL.

The chain carries TRBV3-1 (or the pseudogene TRBV3-2) and TRBJ1-4; D is ambiguous. Germline CDR1 and CDR2: LGHDT and YNNKEL (reference sequence). The V end lost 6 bases, the J end lost 8 bases, and 25 bases lay between the germline ends. The CDR3 totals 17 residues. CDR3 protein: CASRRKPDISGREKLFF. The CDR3 bases are TGTGCCAGCAGACGAAAGCCTGACATCTCCGGGCGGGAAAAACTGTTTTTT.

This clone was seen only a few times. In DNA, the CDR3 is TGTGCCAGCAGCTTCTTAGCGGGGAGGGGGCCCGGGGAGCTGTTTTTT. Translation: CASSFLAGRGPGELFF. The rearrangement joins TRBV7-3 to TRBJ2-2, with D tentatively TRBD2 (8 bases). With 3 bases removed from V and 6 bases from J, the gap between germline ends came to 17 bases. Germline V lookup: CDR1 SGHTA, CDR2 FQGTGA. The CDR3 totals 16 residues.

V is TRBV9 and J is TRBJ2-1; 11 bases line up with TRBD2. CDR1 is SGDLS, CDR2 YYNGEE, per germline. With V trimmed by 4 bases and J by 6 bases, 6 bases remained unmatched. The CDR3 spans 15 residues. The CDR3 sequence is CASSTGTSGGNEQFF. In nucleotides, the CDR3 is TGTGCCAGCAGCACCGGGACTAGCGGCGGCAATGAGCAGTTCTTC.

This clone was recorded only once. The genes are TRBV6-2 or TRBV6-3 and TRBJ1-5; D possibly corresponds to TRBD1 (5 bases). Trimming cost V 6 bases and J 5 bases, with 14 bases left between them. The CDR3 spans 14 residues. CDR1 and CDR2 from the germline V gene are MNHEY and SVGEGT. The CDR3 nucleotides read TGTGCCAGCAGCCAAACAGGTCCCCATCAGCCCCAGCATTTT. This codes for CASSQTGPHQPQHF.

The gene calls are TRBV5-1 and TRBJ2-1, with D maybe TRBD2 (6 bases). This CDR3 spans 17 amino acids. V lost 1 base to trimming and J lost 4 bases, with 18 bases between them. Germline loops: CDR1 SGHRS, CDR2 YFSETQ. This CDR3 reads CASSLLLSRGLYNEQFF. As DNA, the CDR3 is TGCGCCAGCAGCTTGTTGCTGTCGCGGGGATTATACAATGAGCAGTTCTTC.

The gene calls are TRBV19 and TRBJ1-2, with a tentative D call TRBD1 (6 bases). The CDR3 has 19 amino acids. The germline gives CDR1 LNHDA, CDR2 SQIVND (reference sequence). Trimming removed 2 bases at V and 3 bases at J, with 25 bases between. Here the CDR3 reads CASSILISDSAFAHYGYTF. DNA of the CDR3: TGTGCCAGTAGTATACTCATTTCGGACAGTGCATTCGCCCACTATGGCTACACCTTC.

The chain couples TRBV7-2 to TRBJ2-1; D possibly corresponds to TRBD2 (5 bases). Trimming stripped 10 bases from V and 2 bases from J, with 15 bases between. Germline V gene sequence: CDR1 SGHTA, CDR2 FQGNSA. The CDR3 length is 14 residues. CDR3 residues: CATSPLGAYNEQFF. Here the CDR3 DNA reads TGTGCCACTTCGCCCCTCGGGGCCTACAATGAGCAGTTCTTC.

The V and J genes are TRBV3-1 (or the pseudogene TRBV3-2) and TRBJ2-7; TRBD2 matches at 9 bases. J lost 10 bases, V lost 0 bases, and 10 bases had no gene match. The V gene's germline CDR1 is LGHDT and CDR2 YNNKEL (reference sequence). The CDR3 is 15 amino acids. The CDR3 region has the DNA TGTGCCAGCAGCCAAGATCTCGCGACTAGCGGCGCTCAGTACTTC. Residues: CASSQDLATSGAQYF.

This clone was counted a single time. The chain joins TRBV4-3 to TRBJ2-3; possible D gene TRBD2, 5 bases. Germline CDR1 reads LGHNA; CDR2 reads YSLEER. Trimming left V 6 bases short and J 0 bases short, with 13 bases between. CDR3 length: 15 residues. The CDR3 DNA reads TGCGCCAGCAGTTTCCGGTGGACTAGCACAGATACGCAGTATTTT. Its translation: CASSFRWTSTDTQYF.

The chain links TRBV7-2 to TRBJ2-1, with a possible D match to TRBD2 (7 bases). Trimming shortened V by 5 bases and J by 8 bases, and 16 bases separated the two germline ends. Germline V CDR1 and CDR2: SGHTA, FQGNSA. The CDR3 is made up of 14 amino acids. CDR3 nucleotide sequence: TGTGCCAGCAGCCAAAAAGGGGGGGGCCATGAGCAGTTCTTC. Translation: CASSQKGGGHEQFF.

V and J are TRBV10-3 and TRBJ1-1; D is ambiguous. Deletions cut 10 bases from V and 0 bases from J, with 12 bases between. In germline, CDR1 is ENHRY, CDR2 SYGVKD. This CDR3 has 13 residues. In DNA form, the CDR3 reads TGTGCCACCGCCGTGAGGCTGAACACTGAAGCTTTCTTT. As protein: CATAVRLNTEAFF.

The rearrangement links TRBV30 to TRBJ2-2; D unclear. CDR1 is GTSNPN and CDR2 is SVGIG in the germline V gene (reference sequence). The ends were cut back, 1 base at V and 0 bases at J, with 3 bases in the middle. The CDR3 loop spans 13 amino acids. Here the CDR3 DNA reads TGTGCCTGGAGTGGCCCGAACACCGGGGAGCTGTTTTTT. Its protein is CAWSGPNTGELFF.

The rearrangement links TRBV7-2 to TRBJ2-3, with no clear D. The V and J ends lost 0 bases and 1 base respectively, with 5 bases between them. Germline V gene data show CDR1 as SGHTA and CDR2 as FQGNSA. This CDR3 contains 14 residues. The CDR3 DNA is TGTGCCAGCAGCTTAGCGGTGGGCACAGATACGCAGTATTTT. It codes for CASSLAVGTDTQYF.

The chain recombines TRBV7-2 with TRBJ1-1; D may be TRBD1 (6 bases). This CDR3 has 13 residues. Germline V lookup: CDR1 SGHTA, CDR2 FQGNSA. Trimming removed 3 bases at V and 7 bases at J, with 12 bases between. The CDR3 sequence: CASSFLQGGEAFF. As DNA, the CDR3 is TGTGCCAGCAGCTTCCTACAGGGTGGTGAAGCTTTCTTT. Full variable domain (missing parts from reference TRBV7-2 and TRBJ1-1): GAGVSQSPSNKVTEKGKDVELRCDPISGHTALYWYRQSLGQGLEFLIYFQGNSAPDKSGLPSDRFSAERTGGSVSTLTIQRTQQEDSAVYLCASSFLQGGEAFFGQGTRLTVV.

The V and J genes are TRBV11-2 and TRBJ2-3; 11 bases match TRBD1. The CDR3 has 18 amino acids. The V gene's germline CDR1 is SGHAT and CDR2 FQNNGV. J was trimmed by 2 bases and V by 6 bases; bases with no gene match: 13. Written as DNA, the CDR3 is TGTGCCAGCAGTTCCCGGGACAGGGGGTACGGAAACACAGATACGCAGTATTTT. This encodes CASSSRDRGYGNTDTQYF.

The chain couples TRBV9 to TRBJ1-1; D is unclear. Germline V gene sequence: CDR1 SGDLS, CDR2 YYNGEE. The V end lost 4 bases, the J end lost 1 base, and 23 bases lay between the germline ends. The CDR3 is 18 amino acids. DNA for the CDR3: TGTGCCAGCAGCCCCCAGGTGGGGTTGGGGTTAGAGAACACTGAAGCTTTCTTT. Translated, it gives CASSPQVGLGLENTEAFF.

The chain is built from TRBV2 and TRBJ1-2; possible D gene TRBD1, 5 bases. Germline-derived CDR1 and CDR2 are SNHLY and FYNNEI. Trimming left V 5 bases short and J 4 bases short, with 11 bases between. CDR3 size: 13 residues. The CDR3 sequence: CASSNSGRYGYTF. DNA of the CDR3: TGTGCCAGCAGTAACTCGGGACGCTATGGCTACACCTTC.

V usage is TRBV7-2 and J usage is TRBJ1-2; 8 bases agree with TRBD1. From germline, CDR1 is SGHTA and CDR2 FQGNSA. This CDR3 comprises 16 residues. The V and J ends lost 6 bases and 5 bases, in that order; junction bases with no gene match: 14. The CDR3 DNA reads as TGTGCCAGCAGGTTTACACTAAACAGGGGGGGTTATGGCTACACCTTC. This gives the protein CASRFTLNRGGYGYTF.

The chain has TRBV3-1 (or the pseudogene TRBV3-2) and TRBJ2-5; D unresolved. This CDR3 is 15 amino acids long. Deletions cut 0 bases from V and 1 base from J, with 9 bases between. CDR1 and CDR2 (germline): LGHDT, YNNKEL (reference sequence). The CDR3 nucleotides read TGTGCCAGCAGCCAAGAAGGTCTGTTCCAAGAGACCCAGTACTTC. Translation gives CASSQEGLFQETQYF.